One TCR beta chain is described in this entry. Seattle patients were enrolled during active infection and followed longitudinally. This record belongs to a study of blood T cell repertoires in COVID-19. Background on the study: Some COVID-19 samples were acute and others convalescent; all came from the United States, Italy and Spain. PBMCs, B-cell-depleted T cells, or T cells were the source of the cDNA or gDNA that made up the material.

Authors' methods: Cell counts per sample came from amplifying reference gene primers. Libraries were prepared by immunoSEQ multiplex PCR; TCRdb keeps only in-frame clonotypes and omits some of them. D and trimming were read from the DNA, whereas the V and J calls and clone size are those reported in that table. The repertoire holds 200,000 to 250,000 clones, with approximately 86% as singletons. The receptor comes from a woman aged 25 to 39 with COVID-19, enrolled during active disease. The sequenced sample was peripheral blood.

CDR3 in DNA: TGTGCCAGCAGTGTGGGACAAGAAGGGCGAAATGAAAAACTGTTTTTT. The encoded protein is CASSVGQEGRNEKLFF. The gene calls are TRBV25-1 and TRBJ1-4; D is perhaps TRBD1 (6 bases). Deletions cut 4 bases from V and 5 bases from J, with 17 bases between. CDR3 length: 16 amino acids. Germline V gives CDR1 MGHDK, CDR2 SYGVNS.